This TCR beta chain derives from a study of T cell responses to AZD1222 COVID-19 vaccine. General study points: Repertoire sampling was restricted to post-peak T cell response timepoints. Researchers report vaccine-associated CD4 TCRs spanning spike, with dominance at 160-218 and 743-854. White British people made up most donors, females outnumbered males, and clonal diversity was possibly underestimated. Just a handful of people given AZD1222 tested seropositive at baseline.

Comments on this clone: Its antigen remains unknown.

TCRdb's copy holds only in-frame clones and misses some; the assay was immunoSEQ multiplex PCR. Here the sample spans some 72,000 clones, 92% being singletons. This CDR3 has 16 residues. With V trimmed by 4 bases and J by 4 bases, 11 bases remained unmatched. Per the germline V gene, CDR1 is MDHEN and CDR2 is SYDVKM. This sequence joins TRBV28 and TRBJ2-7; 9 bases line up with TRBD1. Here the sequenced sample was peripheral blood, taken on day 0 of MenACWY control vaccination. The sequence derives from an adult in good health. In nucleotides, the CDR3 is TGTGCCAGCAGTTCCCCGGGACAGGGACTCTCGTACGAGCAGTACTTC. Translation: CASSSPGQGLSYEQYF.